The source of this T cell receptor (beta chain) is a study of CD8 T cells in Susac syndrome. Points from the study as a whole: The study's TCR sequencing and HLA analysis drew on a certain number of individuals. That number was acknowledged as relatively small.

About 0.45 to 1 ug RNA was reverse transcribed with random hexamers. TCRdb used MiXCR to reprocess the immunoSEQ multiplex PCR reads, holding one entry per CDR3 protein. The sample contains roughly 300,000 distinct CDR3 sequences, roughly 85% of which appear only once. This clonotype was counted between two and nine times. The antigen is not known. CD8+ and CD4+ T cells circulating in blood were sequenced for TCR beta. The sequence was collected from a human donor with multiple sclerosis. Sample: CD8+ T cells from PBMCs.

The CDR3 region is CAWRGREQYF. DNA for the CDR3: TGTGCCTGGAGGGGGCGGGAGCAGTACTTC. V and J are TRBV30 and TRBJ2-7, with a tentative D call TRBD1 (5 bases). The V and J ends lost 3 bases and 7 bases respectively, with 7 bases between them. Germline CDR1 reads GTSNPN; CDR2 reads SVGIG (reference sequence). The CDR3 is made up of 10 amino acids. The whole variable domain, remainder taken from reference TRBV30 and TRBJ2-7, is SQTIHQWPATLVQPVGSPLSLECTVEGTSNPNLYWYRQAAGRGLQLLFYSVGIGQISSEVPQNLSASRPQDRQFILSSKKLLLSDSGFYLCAWRGREQYFGPGTRLTVT.